The present TCR beta chain was sequenced within a study of T cell responses to AZD1222 COVID-19 vaccine. The CDR3 length is 15 residues. V lost 2 bases, J lost 1 base, and 6 bases lay in between. Germline CDR1 is MNHEY and CDR2 is SVGEGT. Repertoires were generated with immunoSEQ multiplex PCR, while TCRdb's copy carries only in-frame clones and drops some. The table includes about 160,000 clones, around nine tenths detected once. The J gene is TRBJ2-6, the V gene TRBV6-2 or TRBV6-3, with D uncertain. This TCR was sampled from an adult in good health. Specimen: peripheral blood, collected on day 0 of AZD1222 vaccination. Here the CDR3 reads CASSYGWSGANVLTF. The CDR3 DNA sequence: TGTGCCAGCAGTTACGGGTGGTCTGGGGCCAACGTCCTGACTTTC.